Listed below are T cell receptor beta chains from one sample, sequenced in a study of regulatory T cells in long-lasting Graves disease. MiXCR was run by TCRdb on the multiplex PCR reads, yielding one entry per CDR3 protein. Here the sample spans 350,000 to 450,000 distinct CDR3 sequences, approximately 16% being singletons. This sample was shared with a second study, whose subject was T cells in Graves' hyperthyroidism and ophthalmopathy.

The sample here was peripheral blood mononuclear cells (PBMCs), taken at new diagnosis, from a patient treated with antithyroid drugs. Receptors originate from a man aged 35-49 years with Graves disease. Each CDR3 is given with its conserved first and last residue. D genes are given only for firm matches. Some rows mark clone size as missing; the rest say once, few, many or name a class of expanded clone.

len | j_gene | abundance | d_gene | v_gene | CDR3nt | CDR3aa
14 | TRBJ2-5 | many | TRBD1 | TRBV12-3/TRBV12-4 | TGTGCCAGCAGTCCACAGGGGGTCCAAGAGACCCAGTACTTC | CASSPQGVQETQYF
16 | TRBJ1-5 | few | TRBD1 | TRBV4-1 | TGCGCCAGCAGTCAAGCTACAGGGGGAAACAATCAGCCCCAGCATTTT | CASSQATGGNNQPQHF
13 | TRBJ2-5 | many | - | TRBV4-1 | TGCGCCAGCAGCCAATTGAGGGGAGAGACCCAGTACTTC | CASSQLRGETQYF
17 | TRBJ1-1 | - | - | TRBV10-1 | TGCGCCAGCAGTGAGTCGATAGCGGGCAGTCTGTGGACTGAAGCTTTCTTT | CASSESIAGSLWTEAFF
14 | TRBJ2-3 | few | - | TRBV7-9 | TGTGCCAGCAACTTAAGTGGGGGGTCAGATACGCAGTATTTT | CASNLSGGSDTQYF
15 | TRBJ2-1 | many | - | TRBV2 | TGTGCCAGCAGTGAGCGAGGGACCGCCTACAATGAGCAGTTCTTC | CASSERGTAYNEQFF
13 | TRBJ1-5 | many | - | TRBV20-1 | TGCAGTGCTACCATAGGACTGGGTCAGCCCCAGCATTTT | CSATIGLGQPQHF
14 | TRBJ1-2 | few | - | TRBV5-1 | TGCGCCAGCAGGCAGGACAGCGTAAACTATGGCTACACCTTC | CASRQDSVNYGYTF
12 | TRBJ2-2 | - | - | TRBV29-1 | TGCAGCGTTGAAGAAGGAGATCAGGAGCTGTTTTTT | CSVEEGDQELFF
15 | TRBJ1-1 | many | TRBD1 | TRBV27 | TGTGCCAGCAGCCCCAGGGGGCGAACGGTGACTGAAGCTTTCTTT | CASSPRGRTVTEAFF
14 | TRBJ1-1 | many | - | TRBV30 | TGTGCCTGGAGTACCCTCGAGGTTTACACTGAAGCTTTCTTT | CAWSTLEVYTEAFF
13 | TRBJ2-3 | many | - | TRBV27 | TGTGCCAGCCGGCAGAGGGGGGGACATACGCAGTATTTT | CASRQRGGHTQYF
12 | TRBJ1-2 | - | - | TRBV12-3/TRBV12-4 | TGTGCCAGCAGGGCACCCCGGGGTGGCTACACCTTC | CASRAPRGGYTF
15 | TRBJ2-4 | - | - | TRBV7-2 | TGTGCCAGCAGCTTAGGGTTCTTGAACAGAAACATTCAGTACTTC | CASSLGFLNRNIQYF
15 | TRBJ2-5 | many | TRBD2 | TRBV7-2 | TGTGCCAGCAGCTTAATGTCGGGGGGTGGGGAGACCCAGTACTTC | CASSLMSGGGETQYF
14 | TRBJ1-2 | - | - | TRBV19 | TGTGCCAGTAGTATAGGGAGAATTCCCTATGGCTACACCTTC | CASSIGRIPYGYTF
15 | TRBJ2-6 | - | - | TRBV24-1 | TGTGCCACCAGTGATTCCAAGGTTGGGGCCAACGTCCTGACTTTC | CATSDSKVGANVLTF
16 | TRBJ2-1 | - | - | TRBV11-3 | TGTGCCAGCAGCTTAGGGCTGGCGGGGATCTACAATGAGCAGTTCTTC | CASSLGLAGIYNEQFF
16 | TRBJ2-1 | - | TRBD2 | TRBV4-1 | TGCGCCAGCAGCCGGTCCCTAGCGGCTAACTACAATGAGCAGTTCTTC | CASSRSLAANYNEQFF
13 | TRBJ2-1 | many | - | TRBV7-6 | TGTGCCAGCAGCTTGGGCCCACACAATGAGCAGTTCTTC | CASSLGPHNEQFF
16 | TRBJ2-3 | - | TRBD2 | TRBV9 | TGTGCCAGCAGCGTCCTTGGCGGGGGGGATACAGATACGCAGTATTTT | CASSVLGGGDTDTQYF
14 | TRBJ2-4 | few | - | TRBV5-1 | TGCGCCAGCGGCTTGGTTGGGGACGGAAACATTCAGTACTTC | CASGLVGDGNIQYF
16 | TRBJ2-3 | - | TRBD2 | TRBV2 | TGTGCCAGCAGTCCTAGCGGGGCTTTACCCACAGATACGCAGTATTTT | CASSPSGALPTDTQYF
14 | TRBJ2-1 | few | - | TRBV27 | TGTGCCAGCAGTTTCGGGGGAGTTTACATTGAGCAGTTCTTC | CASSFGGVYIEQFF
17 | TRBJ2-2 | - | TRBD2 | TRBV2 | TGTGCCAGCAGTGAGTCGGTCGTCGGGACTAGCACCGGGGAGCTGTTTTTT | CASSESVVGTSTGELFF
16 | TRBJ2-3 | many | - | TRBV12-3/TRBV12-4 | TGTGCCAGCAGTCCACATACTAGGAGGATCACAGATACGCAGTATTTT | CASSPHTRRITDTQYF
14 | TRBJ1-4 | many | - | TRBV2 | TGTGCCAGCAACAGACACCTAACTAATGAAAAACTGTTTTTT | CASNRHLTNEKLFF
17 | TRBJ2-5 | - | TRBD2 | TRBV2 | TGTGCCAGCAGTCTTTGGACTAGCGGGGGGGTTGGAGAGACCCAGTACTTC | CASSLWTSGGVGETQYF
14 | TRBJ1-1 | many | - | TRBV7-2 | TGTGCCAGCAGCTTTAGATGGGACGGCACTGAAGCTTTCTTT | CASSFRWDGTEAFF